Listed below are T cell receptor beta chains from one sample, sequenced in a study of blood T cells in healthy people across ages. TCRdb ran MiXCR on the 5' RACE reads and lists one entry per CDR3 protein. The data show 1.5 million to 1.8 million distinct CDR3 sequences, with 35% to 45% seen just once and approximately 4% held by the top ten. The sequenced material came from blood. These receptors all come from a woman between 18 and 29 years old in good health. Each CDR3 is given with its conserved first and last residue. D genes are given only for firm matches. Some rows mark clone size as missing; the rest say once, few, many or name a class of expanded clone.

j_call d_call v_call clone_size cdr3_length cdr3_aa cdr3_nt
TRBJ2-1 NA TRBV6-2/TRBV6-3 NA 14 CASTPAEAYNEQFF TGTGCCAGCACTCCTGCGGAGGCCTACAATGAGCAGTTCTTC
TRBJ1-1 NA TRBV7-8 NA 14 CASSSFGGWTEAFF TGTGCCAGCAGCTCTTTTGGGGGCTGGACTGAAGCTTTCTTT
TRBJ2-2 NA TRBV27 many 15 CASSLGALFTGELFF TGTGCCAGCAGTTTAGGGGCCCTTTTCACCGGGGAGCTGTTTTTT
TRBJ2-1 NA TRBV9 NA 13 CASSRVGNNEQFF TGTGCCAGCAGCAGGGTGGGTAACAATGAGCAGTTCTTC
TRBJ2-7 TRBD2 TRBV27 many 14 CASSLTSGGYEQYF TGTGCCAGCAGCCTGACTAGCGGGGGTTACGAGCAGTACTTC
TRBJ2-1 NA TRBV5-1 NA 13 CASSSELQCEQFF TGCGCCAGCAGCTCGGAATTACAGTGTGAGCAGTTCTTC
TRBJ1-1 NA TRBV29-1 NA 15 CSASGHGFKNTEAFF TGCAGCGCCTCGGGACACGGATTTAAGAACACTGAAGCTTTCTTT
TRBJ1-2 NA TRBV30 NA 13 CAWSPFLNYGYTF TGTGCCTGGAGTCCCTTTCTCAACTATGGCTACACCTTC
TRBJ2-7 NA TRBV29-1 NA 13 CSVVWLASGGQYF TGCAGCGTTGTGTGGCTAGCAAGTGGCGGGCAGTACTTC
TRBJ2-7 NA TRBV5-1 many 14 CASSLDGSSYEQYF TGTGCCAGCAGCTTAGACGGGAGCTCCTACGAGCAGTACTTC
TRBJ1-6 NA TRBV5-1 NA 16 CASSADSPGNNSPLHF TGCGCCAGCAGCGCGGACAGCCCCGGTAATAATTCACCCCTCCACTTT
TRBJ2-1 TRBD1 TRBV29-1 many 13 CSGQGISYNEQFF TGCAGCGGACAGGGGATCTCCTACAATGAGCAGTTCTTC
TRBJ1-5 TRBD1 TRBV25-1 NA 16 CASSEFGTGDNQPQHF TGTGCCAGCAGTGAATTTGGGACAGGGGACAATCAGCCCCAGCATTTT
TRBJ1-2 NA TRBV27 many 13 CASSLKGFDGYTF TGTGCCAGCAGTTTAAAAGGGTTTGATGGCTACACCTTC
TRBJ2-6 NA TRBV9 few 16 CASSHMTGPGANVLTF TGTGCCAGCAGCCACATGACAGGTCCTGGGGCCAACGTCCTGACTTTC
TRBJ2-7 NA TRBV5-1 NA 14 CASSLVDRRVEQYF TGCGCCAGCAGCTTGGTAGACAGGAGGGTCGAGCAGTACTTC
TRBJ2-1 NA TRBV6-2/TRBV6-3 NA 16 CASSTLSEGSYNEQFF TGTGCCAGCAGCACCCTGAGCGAGGGTTCCTACAATGAGCAGTTCTTC
TRBJ2-1 TRBD2 TRBV29-1 few 14 CSVARREGYNEQFF TGCAGCGTTGCCCGGCGGGAGGGCTACAATGAGCAGTTCTTC
TRBJ1-2 NA TRBV27 NA 13 CASSPNPSYGYTF TGTGCCAGCAGTCCCAATCCTAGCTATGGCTACACCTTC
TRBJ2-1 NA TRBV6-5 NA 14 CASSYLQGWNEQFF TGTGCCAGCAGTTACCTGCAGGGTTGGAATGAGCAGTTCTTC
TRBJ2-1 NA TRBV7-2 NA 15 CASSFSAMGYNEQFF TGTGCCAGCAGCTTTAGCGCCATGGGATACAATGAGCAGTTCTTC
TRBJ2-2 TRBD2 TRBV28 few 13 CASIRGGPGELFF TGTGCCAGCATCCGGGGAGGGCCCGGGGAGCTGTTTTTT
TRBJ2-2 NA TRBV12-3/TRBV12-4 NA 13 CASNGLSTGELFF TGTGCCAGCAACGGACTGTCCACCGGGGAGCTGTTTTTT
TRBJ2-7 TRBD2 TRBV9 NA 15 CASSVSGGPPYEQYF TGTGCCAGCAGCGTTAGCGGGGGGCCACCCTACGAGCAGTACTTC
TRBJ2-3 NA TRBV7-2 NA 11 CASRAIDTQYF TGTGCCAGCAGGGCCATTGATACGCAGTATTTT
TRBJ2-1 NA TRBV10-3 few 14 CAISDYRKYNEQFF TGTGCCATCAGTGATTACAGAAAATACAATGAGCAGTTCTTC
TRBJ1-4 NA TRBV29-1 few 13 CSVRTLLGGKLFF TGCAGCGTCCGTACCCTCCTTGGGGGAAAACTGTTTTTT
TRBJ1-1 NA TRBV29-1 few 14 CSVVQEVMNTEAFF TGCAGCGTTGTACAGGAGGTAATGAACACTGAAGCTTTCTTT
TRBJ1-1 NA TRBV7-9 NA 12 CASSVRNLGAFF TGTGCCAGCAGCGTAAGGAACCTTGGTGCTTTCTTT
TRBJ1-2 NA TRBV29-1 few 11 CSVEDSRGYTF TGCAGCGTAGAGGACAGTCGGGGCTACACCTTC
TRBJ2-1 NA TRBV29-1 few 12 CSVLWAPGEQFF TGCAGCGTCTTGTGGGCACCGGGGGAGCAGTTCTTC
TRBJ2-2 NA TRBV5-8 NA 17 CASSPEILARNTGELFF TGTGCCAGCAGCCCGGAGATTCTAGCGAGGAACACCGGGGAGCTGTTTTTT
TRBJ2-5 TRBD2 TRBV29-1 NA 14 CSVEGLADQETQYF TGCAGCGTTGAAGGACTAGCGGACCAAGAGACCCAGTACTTC
TRBJ2-2 NA TRBV5-6 few 15 CASSSFYDRRRELFF TGTGCCAGCAGCTCTTTCTACGACCGCCGGAGGGAGCTGTTTTTT
TRBJ1-2 NA TRBV7-8 NA 15 CASSLAAAGNDGYTF TGTGCCAGCAGCTTAGCTGCAGCAGGGAACGATGGCTACACCTTC
TRBJ1-2 NA TRBV3-1 NA 15 CASSPRGVANYGYTF TGTGCCAGCAGCCCTAGGGGAGTAGCTAACTATGGCTACACCTTC
TRBJ1-1 NA TRBV27 once 17 CASSRPPAGRGNTEAFF TGTGCCAGCAGTAGGCCCCCGGCAGGGAGGGGTAACACTGAAGCTTTCTTT
TRBJ2-6 NA TRBV18 NA 13 CASSPREANVLTF TGTGCCAGCTCACCGAGGGAGGCCAACGTCCTGACTTTC
TRBJ2-7 NA TRBV4-3 NA 15 CASSQGLAAAYEQYF TGCGCCAGCAGCCAAGGACTTGCCGCGGCCTACGAGCAGTACTTC
TRBJ1-2 NA TRBV29-1 few 12 CSVEMTNYGYTF TGCAGCGTTGAAATGACAAACTATGGCTACACCTTC
TRBJ1-1 NA TRBV4-3 few 14 CASSPTGWVTEAFF TGCGCCAGCAGCCCTACAGGGTGGGTCACTGAAGCTTTCTTT
TRBJ2-1 NA TRBV4-1 few 13 CASSQARRLAQFF TGCGCCAGCAGCCAAGCTCGTCGACTTGCGCAGTTCTTC
TRBJ1-6 NA TRBV15 NA 15 CATSRDKGYNSPLHF TGTGCCACCAGCAGAGATAAGGGATATAATTCACCCCTCCACTTT
TRBJ2-1 TRBD2 TRBV28 few 19 CASSSLRIAGTPSYNEQFF TGTGCCAGCAGCTCCTTGAGAATAGCGGGAACCCCCTCCTACAATGAGCAGTTCTTC
TRBJ1-1 NA TRBV5-1 NA 14 CASSLDSAGTEAFF TGCGCCAGCAGCTTGGATTCGGCGGGCACTGAAGCTTTCTTT
TRBJ1-2 TRBD1 TRBV20-1 NA 14 CSASLFGTDYGYTF TGCAGTGCTAGCCTCTTCGGGACAGACTATGGCTACACCTTC
TRBJ1-1 TRBD1 TRBV29-1 few 19 CSVELSKMRQGELGTEAFF TGCAGCGTTGAATTGTCCAAGATGAGACAGGGGGAATTAGGGACTGAAGCTTTCTTT
TRBJ2-7 NA TRBV4-3 NA 14 CASSQGTSSAEQYF TGCGCCAGCAGCCAAGGCACCTCGTCTGCAGAGCAGTACTTC
TRBJ1-4 TRBD1 TRBV13 NA 17 CASSTRDRVLSKEKLFF TGTGCCAGCAGCACTCGGGACAGGGTGCTCTCTAAGGAAAAACTGTTTTTT
TRBJ1-5 NA TRBV30 NA 17 CAWSVRRKGPANQPQHF TGTGCCTGGAGTGTACGGCGGAAAGGCCCTGCCAATCAGCCCCAGCATTTT
TRBJ2-1 TRBD2 TRBV15 NA 17 CATRATLAGDTYNEQFF TGTGCCACCAGGGCGACTTTAGCGGGAGATACCTACAATGAGCAGTTCTTC
TRBJ2-1 NA TRBV20-1 NA 13 CSAKGDSYNEQFF TGCAGTGCTAAAGGGGACTCCTACAATGAGCAGTTCTTC
TRBJ2-7 NA TRBV4-3 NA 15 CASSQDVGGGYEQYF TGCGCCAGCAGCCAAGATGTTGGGGGAGGCTACGAGCAGTACTTC
TRBJ2-3 TRBD2 TRBV5-1 few 16 CASSLSSSGIMDTQYF TGCGCCAGCAGCTTGAGTTCTAGCGGGATTATGGATACGCAGTATTTT
TRBJ1-1 NA TRBV7-6 once 16 CASSLAVTHSSTEAFF TGTGCCAGCAGCTTAGCGGTTACCCATTCCAGCACTGAAGCTTTCTTT